Each of the 2 T cell receptor beta chains below was sequenced from the same sample in a study of CDR3 diversity in severe acne. TCRdb re-called the PCR reads with MiXCR, one entry per CDR3 protein. Here the sample spans approximately 90,000 distinct CDR3 sequences, 45% to 50% being singletons. Sequencing used blood. Source of these receptors: a male donor in good health, serving as a control.

V is TRBV6-2 or TRBV6-3 and J is TRBJ2-7, with 9 bases matching TRBD1. From germline, CDR1 is MNHEY and CDR2 SVGEGT. V was clipped by 5 bases and J by 6 bases; unmatched bases: 5. This CDR3 comprises 13 residues. CDR3 sequence: CASSPTGGGEQYF. The DNA of the CDR3 is TGTGCCAGCAGTCCTACAGGGGGCGGCGAGCAGTACTTC.

A single count supports this clonotype. The chain employs TRBV9 and TRBJ2-7; TRBD2 matches at 10 bases. The CDR3 spans 16 residues. V lost 4 bases and J lost 9; bases outside the gene matches: 16. In germline, CDR1 is SGDLS, CDR2 YYNGEE. For the CDR3, the DNA is TGTGCCAGCAGCCAAGATCTGGCTAGCGGGAGTCTGGGGCAGTACTTC. This gives the protein CASSQDLASGSLGQYF.